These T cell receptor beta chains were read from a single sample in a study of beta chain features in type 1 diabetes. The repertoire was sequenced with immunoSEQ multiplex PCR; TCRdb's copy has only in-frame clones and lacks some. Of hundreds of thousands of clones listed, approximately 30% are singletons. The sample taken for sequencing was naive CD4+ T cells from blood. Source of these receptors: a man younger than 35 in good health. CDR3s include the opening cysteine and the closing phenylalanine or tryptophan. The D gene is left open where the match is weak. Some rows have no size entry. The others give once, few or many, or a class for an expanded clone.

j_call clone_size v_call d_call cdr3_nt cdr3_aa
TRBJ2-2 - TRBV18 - TGTGCCAGCTCACCGCAGGCCGGGGAGCTGTTTTTT CASSPQAGELFF
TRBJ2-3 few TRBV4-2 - TGTGCCAGCAGCCAAGATTGGACAGGCACAGATACGCAGTATTTT CASSQDWTGTDTQYF
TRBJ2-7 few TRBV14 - TGTGCCAGCAGCCAAGGGCCGGGACCCTACGAGCAGTACTTC CASSQGPGPYEQYF
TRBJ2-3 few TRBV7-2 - TGTGCCAGCAGCTTAGGAAGGAGCACAGATACGCAGTATTTT CASSLGRSTDTQYF
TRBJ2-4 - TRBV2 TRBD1 TGTGCCAGCAATCTACAGGGGTCCGGAAACATTCAGTACTTC CASNLQGSGNIQYF
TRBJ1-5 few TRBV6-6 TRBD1 TGTGCCAGCAGCCGGACAGGGGACAATCAGCCCCAGCATTTT CASSRTGDNQPQHF
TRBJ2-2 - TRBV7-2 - TGTGCCAGCAGCTTAGTATGGACAGAGATCGGGGAGCTGTTTTTT CASSLVWTEIGELFF
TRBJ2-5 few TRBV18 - TGTGCCAGCTCACCGAACACGGGACTCCAAGAGACCCAGTACTTC CASSPNTGLQETQYF
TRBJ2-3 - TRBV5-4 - TGTGCCAGCAGCCAGTCTCGGGCAGGGCCCGCAGATACGCAGTATTTT CASSQSRAGPADTQYF
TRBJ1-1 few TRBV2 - TGTGCCAGCAGTCTGGAGGTGAGGAACACTGAAGCTTTCTTT CASSLEVRNTEAFF
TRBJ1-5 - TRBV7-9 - TGTGCCAGCAGCTTTTCTGGGGGCAATCAGCCCCAGCATTTT CASSFSGGNQPQHF
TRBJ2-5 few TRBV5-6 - TGTGCCAGCAGCTTGCCTCAAGAGACCCAGTACTTC CASSLPQETQYF
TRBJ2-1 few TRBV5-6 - TGTGCCAGCAGCCCGGGAGCCGGTTACAATGAGCAGTTCTTC CASSPGAGYNEQFF
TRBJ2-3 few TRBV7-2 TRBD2 TGTGCCAGCAGCCCGACGGGACTAGCTCCTTGGAGAGATACGCAGTATTTT CASSPTGLAPWRDTQYF
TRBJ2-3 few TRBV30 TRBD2 TGTGCCTGGAGTCCACAGAGGACTAGCGGGAGGGCAGATACGCAGTATTTT CAWSPQRTSGRADTQYF
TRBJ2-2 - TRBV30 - TGTGCCTGGAGTTTTAGGAACACCGGGGAGCTGTTTTTT CAWSFRNTGELFF
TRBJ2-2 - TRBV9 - TGTGCCAGCACCTCGAACACCGGGGAGCTGTTTTTT CASTSNTGELFF
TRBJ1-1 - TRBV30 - TGTGCCTGGAGTGTTGGGGGGAACACTGAAGCTTTCTTT CAWSVGGNTEAFF
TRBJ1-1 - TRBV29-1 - TGCAGCGGGCGCGGGTCGGCCCAGGGCACTGAAGCTTTCTTT CSGRGSAQGTEAFF
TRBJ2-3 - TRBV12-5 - TGTGCTAGTGGTTTGGGAGAGGGATTTTTCACAGATACGCAGTATTTT CASGLGEGFFTDTQYF
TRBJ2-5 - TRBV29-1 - TGCAGCGCGCAAATCCCATATGCAGAGACCCAGTACTTC CSAQIPYAETQYF
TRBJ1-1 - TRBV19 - TGTGCCAGTAGTCCCCGGGCGGATGAAGCTTTCTTT CASSPRADEAFF